Listed below are T cell receptor beta chains from one sample, sequenced in a study of molecular identifiers for immune sequencing clone quantification. TCRdb itself ran the PCR reads through MiXCR, one entry per CDR3 protein. The sample lists under 800,000 distinct CDR3 sequences, roughly 25% occurring once. Sequencing was carried out using naive CD8+ T cells from blood, with Jurkat cell RNA spiked in. The receptors originated from a human donor in good health. Some libraries in this study had Jurkat cell RNA spiked in. The CDR3 runs from the conserved cysteine through the conserved F or W. D genes are given only for firm matches. Size values are once, few and many counts, or a class for expanded clones, and some rows have none.

v_call	j_call	cdr3_length	clone_size	d_call	cdr3_aa	cdr3_nt
TRBV9	TRBJ2-2	13	many	NA	CASSVGGAGELFF	TGTGCCAGCAGCGTAGGGGGGGCCGGGGAGCTGTTTTTT
TRBV7-8	TRBJ1-1	16	many	NA	CASSLAFFGQSTEAFF	TGTGCCAGCAGCTTAGCGTTCTTCGGACAGAGCACTGAAGCTTTCTTT
TRBV4-1	TRBJ2-3	15	many	NA	CASSQVPLSTDTQYF	TGCGCCAGCAGCCAAGTTCCCCTAAGCACAGATACGCAGTATTTT
TRBV9	TRBJ2-3	17	NA	TRBD2	CASSVALRTSGTDTQYF	TGTGCCAGCAGCGTAGCCCTCAGGACTAGCGGGACAGATACGCAGTATTTT
TRBV27	TRBJ1-1	16	NA	NA	CASSLSFWMGASEAFF	TGTGCCAGCAGTTTATCCTTTTGGATGGGGGCGTCTGAAGCTTTCTTT
TRBV30	TRBJ2-7	13	many	TRBD2	CAWSASAGYEQYF	TGTGCCTGGAGTGCCTCAGCGGGATACGAGCAGTACTTC
TRBV7-8	TRBJ2-2	13	NA	NA	CASSYGDAGELFF	TGTGCCAGCAGCTATGGGGATGCCGGGGAGCTGTTTTTT
TRBV7-9	TRBJ1-3	15	NA	NA	CASSPQGSSGNTIYF	TGTGCCAGCAGTCCACAGGGAAGCTCTGGAAACACCATATATTTT
TRBV6-5	TRBJ1-5	13	many	NA	CASSRTSNQPQHF	TGTGCCAGCAGTCGAACGAGCAATCAGCCCCAGCATTTT
TRBV27	TRBJ2-1	14	NA	NA	CASSSRGPYNEQFF	TGTGCCAGCAGTTCCCGGGGGCCCTACAATGAGCAGTTCTTC
TRBV6-1	TRBJ1-5	13	NA	NA	CACSPVNNQPQHF	TGTGCCTGCAGCCCCGTTAACAATCAGCCCCAGCATTTT
TRBV6-2/TRBV6-3	TRBJ1-1	14	many	NA	CASSSGGRNTEAFF	TGTGCCAGCAGCTCCGGGGGCAGGAACACTGAAGCTTTCTTT
TRBV6-5	TRBJ1-1	11	many	NA	CAAGFSTEAFF	TGTGCGGCAGGGTTTAGCACTGAAGCTTTCTTT
TRBV28	TRBJ2-3	18	many	TRBD2	CASSFTLAGGTTTDTQYF	TGTGCCAGCAGTTTCACACTAGCGGGAGGCACAACTACAGATACGCAGTATTTT
TRBV4-3	TRBJ2-7	15	few	NA	CASSQGRTSTYEQYF	TGCGCCAGCAGCCAAGGTCGGACAAGCACCTACGAGCAGTACTTC
TRBV7-9	TRBJ2-1	13	few	NA	CASSLPADNEQFF	TGTGCCAGCAGCTTACCAGCGGACAATGAGCAGTTCTTC
TRBV7-9	TRBJ1-1	15	NA	NA	CVSSPWASENTEAFF	TGTGTCAGCAGCCCTTGGGCCTCAGAGAACACTGAAGCTTTCTTT
TRBV5-4	TRBJ2-7	12	many	NA	CASSLVGTEQYF	TGTGCCAGCAGCTTGGTCGGGACCGAGCAGTACTTC
TRBV20-1	TRBJ2-2	14	NA	NA	CSARLGRMGGELFF	TGCAGTGCTAGGTTGGGGAGAATGGGCGGGGAGCTGTTTTTT
TRBV7-9	TRBJ1-1	15	few	NA	CASSFAGHQNTEAFF	TGTGCCAGCAGCTTCGCGGGACACCAGAACACTGAAGCTTTCTTT
TRBV4-1	TRBJ2-2	16	NA	NA	CASSLGQWANTGELFF	TGCGCCAGCAGCCTTGGACAGTGGGCGAACACCGGGGAGCTGTTTTTT
TRBV7-9	TRBJ1-1	12	many	NA	CASSWGDTEAFF	TGTGCCAGCAGCTGGGGAGACACTGAAGCTTTCTTT
TRBV12-3/TRBV12-4	TRBJ2-5	14	NA	NA	CASSFRSSQETQYF	TGTGCCAGCAGTTTTAGGTCGTCTCAAGAGACCCAGTACTTC
TRBV12-3/TRBV12-4	TRBJ2-3	15	NA	TRBD2	CAGSALGGGTDTQYF	TGTGCCGGCAGCGCCTTGGGGGGGGGCACAGATACGCAGTATTTT
TRBV3-1	TRBJ2-3	16	many	NA	CASSPGTESGTDTQYF	TGTGCCAGCAGCCCTGGAACAGAGAGTGGCACAGATACGCAGTATTTT
TRBV7-9	TRBJ2-1	11	NA	NA	CASRLENEQFF	TGTGCCAGCAGACTAGAGAATGAGCAGTTCTTC
TRBV7-2	TRBJ2-3	17	NA	TRBD2	CASSFDRSGGDIDTQYF	TGTGCCAGCAGCTTTGACCGCAGCGGGGGGGATATAGATACGCAGTATTTT
TRBV6-5	TRBJ2-2	13	NA	NA	CASAGTATGELFF	TGTGCCAGCGCCGGGACTGCGACCGGGGAGCTGTTTTTT